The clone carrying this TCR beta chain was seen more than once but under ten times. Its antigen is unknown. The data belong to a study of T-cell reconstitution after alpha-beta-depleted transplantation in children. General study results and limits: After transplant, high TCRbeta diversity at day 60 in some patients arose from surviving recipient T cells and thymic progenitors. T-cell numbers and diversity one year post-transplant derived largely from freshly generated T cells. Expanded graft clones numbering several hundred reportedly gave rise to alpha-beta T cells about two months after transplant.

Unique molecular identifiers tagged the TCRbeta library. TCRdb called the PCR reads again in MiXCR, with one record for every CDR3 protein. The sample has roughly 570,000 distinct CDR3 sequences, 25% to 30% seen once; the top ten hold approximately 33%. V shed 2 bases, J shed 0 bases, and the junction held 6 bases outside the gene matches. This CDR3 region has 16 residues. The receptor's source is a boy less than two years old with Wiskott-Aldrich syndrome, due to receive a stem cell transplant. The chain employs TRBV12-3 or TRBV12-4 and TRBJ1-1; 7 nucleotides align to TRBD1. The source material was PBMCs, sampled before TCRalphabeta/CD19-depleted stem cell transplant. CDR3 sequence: CASSLYTGAMNTEAFF. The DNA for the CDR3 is TGTGCCAGCAGTTTATATACAGGGGCAATGAACACTGAAGCTTTCTTT.